This TCR beta chain originates from a study of blood T cell repertoires in COVID-19. Study overall: The cDNA or gDNA used as material had been derived from T cells, B-cell-depleted T cells, or PBMCs.

CDR3 length: 16 amino acids. CDR1 and CDR2 (germline): SGHVS, FQNEAQ. Trimming removed 3 bases from V and 0 bases from J, with 12 bases in between. Data came from immunoSEQ multiplex PCR; TCRdb stores just in-frame clones and leaves some out. The repertoire includes 70,000 to 95,000 clones, 80% of them detected once, and 15% to 20% sits in the top ten. Sequenced input: peripheral blood. The sequence derives from a human donor in a cohort sampled during active COVID-19. The rearrangement links TRBV7-8 to TRBJ2-1; tentative D call: TRBD1 (6 bases). CDR3 sequence reads: CASSFSWTDSYNEQFF. DNA for the CDR3: TGTGCCAGCAGCTTTTCTTGGACAGACTCCTACAATGAGCAGTTCTTC. The complete variable domain, with remaining parts taken from reference TRBV7-8 and TRBJ2-1, reads GAGVSQSPRYKVAKRGQDVALRCDPISGHVSLFWYQQALGQGPEFLTYFQNEAQLDKSGLPSDRFFAERPEGSVSTLKIQRTQQEDSAVYLCASSFSWTDSYNEQFFGPGTRLTVL.